Below are 6 T cell receptor beta chains sequenced from a single sample in a study of regulatory T cells in long-lasting Graves disease. Time point of the sample: newly diagnosed GD, antithyroid drugs for less than 3 months. Extracted PBMC RNA gave rise to the TCR library. In building TCR beta libraries, iRepertoire HTBI primers were used together with Arm-PCR of CDR3 regions. TCRdb processed the multiplex PCR reads anew with MiXCR; each CDR3 protein has one entry. The sample consists of 530,000 or so distinct CDR3 sequences, roughly 14% of them appearing once. In addition, the sample was reused for a study of T cells in Graves' hyperthyroidism and ophthalmopathy.

The specimen comprised peripheral blood mononuclear cells (PBMCs), sampled at new diagnosis, from a patient treated with antithyroid drugs. The source of these receptors is a man aged 30 to 45 with Graves disease.

The V gene is TRBV5-6, the J gene TRBJ2-7; the D gene is possibly TRBD1 (5 bases). CDR3 length: 15 residues. Trimming left V 4 bases short and J 8 bases short, with 22 bases between. Germline assignment: CDR1 SGHDT and CDR2 YYEEEE. The CDR3 loop is CASSGGWGPNDQQYF. Here the CDR3 DNA reads TGTGCCAGCAGCGGCGGCTGGGGCCCTAACGACCAGCAGTACTTC.

The J gene is TRBJ1-3, the V gene TRBV30; D is possibly TRBD1 (5 bases). Trimming left V 4 bases short and J 0 bases short, with 10 bases between. The CDR3 totals 14 residues. Germline V gives CDR1 GTSNPN, CDR2 SVGIG (reference sequence). The CDR3 is CAWKAGNSGNTIYF. DNA of the CDR3: TGTGCCTGGAAAGCAGGGAACTCTGGAAACACCATATATTTT. The whole variable domain, remainder taken from reference TRBV30 and TRBJ1-3, is SQTIHQWPATLVQPVGSPLSLECTVEGTSNPNLYWYRQAAGRGLQLLFYSVGIGQISSEVPQNLSASRPQDRQFILSSKKLLLSDSGFYLCAWKAGNSGNTIYFGEGSWLTVV.

The chain has TRBV13 and TRBJ1-6; D is perhaps TRBD1 (6 bases). Germline V gives CDR1 PRHDT, CDR2 FYEKMQ (reference sequence). Trimming removed 0 bases at V and 10 bases at J, with 19 bases between. The CDR3 sequence is 17 residues long. CDR3 sequence: CASSLGAGAPKRSPLHF. CDR3 coding DNA: TGTGCCAGCAGCTTAGGTGCGGGGGCTCCCAAGCGGTCACCCCTCCACTTT.

This sequence joins TRBV7-3 and TRBJ2-7; 10 positions match TRBD1. The germline gives CDR1 SGHTA, CDR2 FQGTGA. The trim removed 5 bases at V and 2 bases at J, leaving 9 bases unmatched. The length of the CDR3 is 16 residues. Written as DNA, the CDR3 is TGTGCCAGCAGCCTGCCGGACAGGGGGGCAGCCTACGAGCAGTACTTC. It yields the protein CASSLPDRGAAYEQYF. The whole variable domain, filled in from reference TRBV7-3 and TRBJ2-7, reads GAGVSQTPSNKVTEKGKYVELRCDPISGHTALYWYRQSLGQGPEFLIYFQGTGAADDSGLPNDRFFAVRPEGSVSTLKIQRTERGDSAVYLCASSLPDRGAAYEQYFGPGTRLTVT.

This clonotype came up many times. This chain joins TRBV3-1 and TRBJ2-5, with 9 bases fitting TRBD2. V shed 3 bases and J 0 bases; nucleotides not matched to a gene: 2. Per germline, CDR1 LGHDT and CDR2 YNNKEL (reference sequence). This CDR3 has 15 residues. The CDR3 region is CASSQSSGDQETQYF. The CDR3 DNA reads TGTGCCAGCAGCCAGTCTAGCGGGGACCAAGAGACCCAGTACTTC.

This clonotype was observed many times. The chain couples TRBV5-1 to TRBJ2-7, with a weak D call TRBD2 (7 bases). The CDR3 runs to 14 residues. The ends were cut back, 5 bases at V and 0 bases at J, with 12 bases in the middle. CDR1 and CDR2 from the germline V gene are SGHRS and YFSETQ. Written as DNA, the CDR3 is TGCGCCAGCAGACGGGGGGCTACCTCCTACGAGCAGTACTTC. It yields the protein CASRRGATSYEQYF.